These 20 T cell receptor beta chains were all obtained from the same sample, sequenced in a study of radiation and T cells in renal cell carcinoma (TCRdb year 2020). The label giving this sample's time point can be read as: blood 2 weeks post-SBRT. According to the study, the label for this sample's treatment or condition signals: 15 Gy SBRT to primary tumor, nephrectomy 4 weeks later. The method was the immunoSEQ multiplex PCR assay. Imported from immuneACCESS, the table was reduced by TCRdb to in-frame sequences with V and J called. These copies leave out some clones; in studies compared against another copy, an unresolved V gene accounts for under half, and the cause of the remainder is not known. For this sample there are 150,000 or so clones; about 87% appear just once. The ten largest clonotypes hold 13% of the sample. Here the sequenced sample was blood, taken from a patient whose treatment included radiotherapy and nephrectomy. The receptors originated from a woman in her fifties or sixties with renal cell carcinoma.

The chain has TRBV19 and TRBJ2-1, with D perhaps matching TRBD2 (6 bases). Germline V gives CDR1 LNHDA, CDR2 SQIVND (reference sequence). The V gene lost 1 base and the J gene lost 8 bases, with 15 bases spanning the gap. The CDR3 has 15 amino acids. The CDR3 spells CASSIGREATYEQFF. The CDR3, as DNA: TGTGCCAGTAGTATAGGCAGGGAGGCTACGTATGAGCAGTTCTTC.

The chain joins TRBV5-6 to TRBJ2-3; TRBD2 matches at 10 bases. The CDR3 contains 15 residues. CDR1 SGHDT and CDR2 YYEEEE come from the germline V gene. V gave up 1 base and J gave up 4 bases; unmatched junction bases: 3. The CDR3 loop reads CASSLRLAGADTQYF. The CDR3 nucleotides read TGTGCCAGCAGCTTGCGGCTAGCGGGGGCAGATACGCAGTATTTT. The full variable domain, in which reference TRBV5-6 and TRBJ2-3 provide the parts outside the CDR3, is DAGVTQSPTHLIKTRGQQVTLRCSPKSGHDTVSWYQQALGQGPQFIFQYYEEEERQRGNFPDRFSGHQFPNYSSELNVNALLLGDSALYLCASSLRLAGADTQYFGPGTRLTVL.

This clone was detected a few times. The gene calls are TRBV2 and TRBJ2-2; D perhaps matches TRBD1 (6 bases). Germline lookup yields CDR1 SNHLY and CDR2 FYNNEI. V was trimmed by 10 bases and J by 4 bases, leaving 13 bases between them. The CDR3 is made up of 13 amino acids. For the CDR3, the DNA is TGTGCCACCACCCAGGACAGCACCGGGGAGCTGTTTTTT. Translation gives CATTQDSTGELFF.

The chain is built from TRBV19 and TRBJ1-6; the match to TRBD1 covers 7 bases. With V trimmed by 10 bases and J by 6 bases, 15 bases remained unmatched. CDR1 LNHDA and CDR2 SQIVND come from the germline V gene (reference sequence). The CDR3 consists of 16 residues. The CDR3 coding sequence is TGTGCCACCACCGACAGGGATTTAGCTGGTAATTCACCCCTCCACTTT. Translation gives CATTDRDLAGNSPLHF.

The rearrangement joins TRBV19 to TRBJ1-2, with D uncertain. This CDR3 is built from 17 residues. CDR1 is LNHDA, CDR2 SQIVND, per germline (reference sequence). V lost 0 bases to trimming and J lost 0 bases, with 14 bases between them. CDR3 DNA: TGTGCCAGTAGTATAGAGCGCCTGGCGGCAGCTAACTATGGCTACACCTTC. This sequence encodes CASSIERLAAANYGYTF.

The chain is built from TRBV9 and TRBJ2-3; no reliable D call. V was pared by 4 bases and J by 4 bases, with 13 bases between. The CDR3 has 14 residues. The V gene's germline CDR1 is SGDLS and CDR2 YYNGEE. The CDR3 is CASSQVLSADTQYF. The CDR3 coding sequence is TGTGCCAGCAGCCAAGTTCTATCCGCAGATACGCAGTATTTT.

The V call is TRBV5-4, the J call TRBJ2-7, with D possibly TRBD2 on 6 matching bases. CDR3 length: 15 residues. Germline lookup yields CDR1 SGHNT and CDR2 YYREEE (reference sequence). V gave up 0 bases and J gave up 2 bases, with 12 bases separating them. The CDR3 nucleotides read TGTGCCAGCAGCTTGGGGGGGACTCAGACCTACGAGCAGTACTTC. Translation: CASSLGGTQTYEQYF.

In nucleotides, the CDR3 is TGTGCCAGTAGTGGCCGCCGGACAGGGTCCGATAATTCACCCCTCCACTTT. Translating it yields CASSGRRTGSDNSPLHF. This chain links TRBV19 with TRBJ1-6; 8 bases are shared with TRBD1. With 5 bases clipped from V and 5 bases from J, the junction kept 11 bases outside the gene matches. Germline-derived CDR1 and CDR2 are LNHDA and SQIVND (reference sequence). The CDR3 spans 17 residues.

The chain recombines TRBV15 with TRBJ1-2; 8 nucleotides align to TRBD1. Germline CDR1 is LNHNV and CDR2 is YYDKDF (reference sequence). CDR3 length: 16 amino acids. Trimming at V came to 5 bases and at J to 1 base, leaving 9 bases not matched to a gene. In nucleotides, the CDR3 is TGTGCCACCAGCTCCCAGGGGGCGCTGGGTAACTATGGCTACACCTTC. Amino acid sequence: CATSSQGALGNYGYTF.

This CDR3 is CASSEDQAGGTDTQYF. The CDR3 nucleotides are TGTGCCAGCAGTGAAGATCAAGCGGGGGGAACAGATACGCAGTATTTT. The rearrangement links TRBV25-1 to TRBJ2-3; the match to TRBD2 covers 9 bases. Germline CDR1 MGHDK, CDR2 SYGVNS. CDR3 length: 16 amino acids. V shed 2 bases and J 3 bases; nucleotides not matched to a gene: 6.

J is TRBJ2-1 and V is TRBV5-5; D unresolved. The CDR3 loop spans 14 amino acids. Germline V lookup: CDR1 SGHKS, CDR2 YYEKEE (reference sequence). Trimming took 3 bases from V and 6 from J, leaving 13 bases between them. Written as DNA, the CDR3 is TGTGCCAGCAGCTGGGGTCCAGCCGCCAATGAGCAGTTCTTC. Amino acids: CASSWGPAANEQFF. The full variable domain, with the rest looked up from reference TRBV5-5 and TRBJ2-1, is DAGVTQSPTHLIKTRGQQVTLRCSPISGHKSVSWYQQVLGQGPQFIFQYYEKEERGRGNFPDRFSARQFPNYSSELNVNALLLGDSALYLCASSWGPAANEQFFGPGTRLTVL.

The chain recombines TRBV7-6 with TRBJ2-2, with 7 bases matching TRBD1. Trimming cost V 4 bases and J 1 base; bases outside gene matches: 6. The CDR3 extends over 16 amino acids. CDR1 SGHVS and CDR2 FNYEAQ come from the germline V gene. In DNA form, the CDR3 reads TGTGCCAGCAGCTCAACAGGGGCGATGAACACCGGGGAGCTGTTTTTT. This sequence encodes CASSSTGAMNTGELFF.

The chain links TRBV18 to TRBJ2-3; 11 nucleotides match TRBD1. The CDR3 consists of 15 residues. Germline CDR1 reads KGHSH; CDR2 reads LQKENI. Unmatched junction bases numbered 4, after V lost 6 bases and J lost 2 bases. The CDR3 loop reads CASSPGQGATDTQYF. The DNA for the CDR3 is TGTGCCAGCTCCCCCGGACAGGGGGCCACAGATACGCAGTATTTT.

A few counts support this clone. The rearrangement uses TRBV7-2 and TRBJ2-3; TRBD2 might be the D (5 bases). Germline loops: CDR1 SGHTA, CDR2 FQGNSA. V lost 5 bases, J lost 2 bases, and 14 bases lay in between. This CDR3 is 15 amino acids long. Written as DNA, the CDR3 is TGTGCCAGCAGCCCGGGGAGTTTTTCCACAGATACGCAGTATTTT. Its protein is CASSPGSFSTDTQYF. The whole variable domain, remainder taken from reference TRBV7-2 and TRBJ2-3, is GAGVSQSPSNKVTEKGKDVELRCDPISGHTALYWYRQSLGQGLEFLIYFQGNSAPDKSGLPSDRFSAERTGGSVSTLTIQRTQQEDSAVYLCASSPGSFSTDTQYFGPGTRLTVL.

The chain couples TRBV6-1 to TRBJ2-7, with 11 bases fitting TRBD2. This CDR3 is 15 amino acids long. Germline V gene lookup returns CDR1 MNHNS and CDR2 SASEGT. V trimming: 5 bases; J trimming: 2 bases; junction bases outside the gene matches: 5. CDR3 loop: CASSPISGGAYEQYF. CDR3 nucleotides: TGTGCCAGCAGTCCGATTAGCGGGGGGGCCTACGAGCAGTACTTC.

The rearrangement uses TRBV6-1 and TRBJ1-2, with TRBD1 matching over 9 bases. This CDR3 spans 14 amino acids. The trim removed 11 bases at V and 1 base at J, leaving 8 bases unmatched. Germline values: CDR1 MNHNS, CDR2 SASEGT. CDR3 in DNA: TGTGCCGCGGACCGGGACAGGGATAACTATGGCTACACCTTC. Translated, it gives CAADRDRDNYGYTF.

The chain links TRBV30 to TRBJ1-1, with D unresolved. Trimming removed 4 bases at V and 11 bases at J, with 5 bases between. CDR3 length: 8 residues. Germline CDR1 reads GTSNPN; CDR2 reads SVGIG (reference sequence). The CDR3 bases are TGTGCCTGGAACGGGGCTTTCTTT. Protein product: CAWNGAFF. The variable domain in full, with the rest retrieved from reference TRBV30 and TRBJ1-1, is SQTIHQWPATLVQPVGSPLSLECTVEGTSNPNLYWYRQAAGRGLQLLFYSVGIGQISSEVPQNLSASRPQDRQFILSSKKLLLSDSGFYLCAWNGAFFGQGTRLTVV.

V is TRBV10-1 and J is TRBJ1-2; D ambiguous. With 6 bases removed from V and 2 bases from J, the gap between germline ends came to 16 bases. The CDR3 contains 15 residues. CDR1 is WNHNN, CDR2 SYGVQD, per germline (reference sequence). The CDR3 loop reads CASSGWETLNYGYTF. The CDR3 nucleotides are TGCGCCAGCAGCGGTTGGGAGACACTAAACTATGGCTACACCTTC.

The chain uses TRBV19 and TRBJ1-4; TRBD1 matches 7 bases. V was clipped by 2 bases and J by 9 bases; unmatched bases: 6. Germline CDR1 LNHDA, CDR2 SQIVND (reference sequence). The CDR3 consists of 14 residues. CDR3 protein: CASSIPGGLQKLFF. The CDR3 coding sequence is TGTGCCAGTAGTATACCAGGGGGTCTGCAAAAACTGTTTTTT.

The chain recombines TRBV5-1 with TRBJ1-2; weak D call: TRBD1 (5 bases). Trimming took off 5 bases at V and 4 bases at J, with 15 bases between the two ends. Germline CDR1 reads SGHRS; CDR2 reads YFSETQ. This CDR3 is 14 amino acids long. The CDR3 reads CASRVEGPGYGYTF. The CDR3, as DNA: TGCGCCAGCAGAGTCGAGGGGCCGGGCTATGGCTACACCTTC.